This T cell receptor (beta chain) was captured by sequencing in a study of early T cells in non-severe SARS-CoV-2 infection. The CDR3 length is 16 residues. Trimming removed 3 bases from V and 4 bases from J; junction bases left unmatched: 5. Per germline, CDR1 KGHDR and CDR2 SFDVKD. MiXCR, applied by TCRdb to the 5' RACE reads, yields one record per CDR3 protein. The table has more than 45,000 distinct CDR3 sequences, roughly 5.9% seen once. This clonotype was observed a handful of times. The rearrangement joins TRBV24-1 to TRBJ2-1, with TRBD2 identical over 10 bases. The TCR comes from an adult who was a healthcare worker with PCR-confirmed SARS-CoV-2 infection or an uninfected control (not recorded which). Sequenced: whole blood. CDR3 DNA: TGTGCCACCAGTGATCGTGGACTAGCGGCTTACAATGAGCAGTTCTTC. Translating gives CATSDRGLAAYNEQFF.